This TCR beta chain was sequenced in a study of T cells in Graves' hyperthyroidism and ophthalmopathy. Authors of the study amplified TCR beta CDR3 regions from RNA transcripts. First-round RT-PCR of the TCR CDR3 relied on the HTBI primer set. TCRdb passed the multiplex PCR reads through MiXCR, listing each CDR3 protein once. Among about 610,000 distinct CDR3 sequences listed, more than 15% were seen once. The CDR3 covers 15 residues. Trimming took 1 base from V and 2 from J, leaving 10 bases between them. CDR1 and CDR2 from the germline V gene are SGHKS and YYEKEE (reference sequence). This clonotype was counted many times.

The rearrangement uses TRBV5-5 and TRBJ1-5; tentatively, D is TRBD1 (5 bases). This clonotype was obtained from a woman between 35 and 50 years old with Graves' ophthalmopathy. The sequenced sample was blood. CDR3 protein: CASSLWGYGNQPQHF. In nucleotides, the CDR3 is TGTGCCAGCAGCTTGTGGGGGTACGGCAATCAGCCCCAGCATTTT.